This record concerns one T cell receptor beta chain sequence. The antigen is unknown. The V end was cut by 3 bases, the J end by 9 bases, with 18 bases between. Germline CDR1 MNHNS, CDR2 SASEGT. This CDR3 region has 14 residues. This sample was included in a study of OX40 agonist ivuxolimab in advanced cancers. Points from the study as a whole: CD4+ and CD8+ blood T cells expanded clonally by week 6 at 0.1 to 3.0 mg/kg.

TCRdb keeps only in-frame clones here, not all; method: immunoSEQ multiplex PCR. The sample yields around 69,000 clones, about 80% seen once. The receptor was isolated from an adult with an advanced solid tumor such as melanoma, head and neck, liver or kidney cancer. Sequenced here: CD4+ or CD8+ T cells sorted from blood, sampled in a trial of the OX40 agonist ivuxolimab. The chain uses TRBV6-1 and TRBJ2-7; D gene ambiguous. The CDR3 bases are TGTGCCAGCAGTGATGGCCTTTACCTTTCAGTGCAGTACTTC. This encodes CASSDGLYLSVQYF.